The 3 T cell receptor beta chains given below trace back to one sample, sequenced in a study of T cell responses to AZD1222 COVID-19 vaccine. Repertoires were generated with immunoSEQ multiplex PCR, while TCRdb's copy carries only in-frame clones and drops some. The sample has approximately 120,000 clones; over 80% are singletons. Sequencing was performed on peripheral blood, taken on day 0 of AZD1222 vaccination. The receptors stem from an adult in good health.

The gene calls are TRBV5-6 and TRBJ1-2; 10 bases fit TRBD1. V lost 4 bases, J lost 4 bases, and 4 bases stayed unmatched. CDR3 size: 14 residues. From germline, CDR1 is SGHDT and CDR2 YYEEEE. The CDR3 bases are TGTGCCAGCAGCCCGGACAGGGGGGTCTATGGCTACACCTTC. This translates into CASSPDRGVYGYTF. Filled out from reference TRBV5-6 and TRBJ1-2, the complete variable domain reads DAGVTQSPTHLIKTRGQQVTLRCSPKSGHDTVSWYQQALGQGPQFIFQYYEEEERQRGNFPDRFSGHQFPNYSSELNVNALLLGDSALYLCASSPDRGVYGYTFGSGTRLTVV.

The V and J genes are TRBV13 and TRBJ1-1; the D is unclear. V dropped 6 bases and J dropped 3 bases, with 8 bases sitting between them. Looked up from germline, CDR1 is PRHDT and CDR2 is FYEKMQ (reference sequence). The CDR3 is 12 amino acids. The CDR3 spells CASSRLDTEAFF. The CDR3 region has the DNA TGTGCCAGCAGTCGGCTCGACACTGAAGCTTTCTTT.

The chain recombines TRBV30 with TRBJ2-5; D might be TRBD1 (5 bases). CDR1 and CDR2 from the germline V gene are GTSNPN and SVGIG (reference sequence). There are 13 residues in the CDR3. The germline V and J ends were trimmed by 2 bases and 4 bases, with 11 bases remaining between them. CDR3 sequence: CAWSLRVRETQYF. CDR3 nucleotide sequence: TGTGCCTGGAGTCTCAGGGTTCGAGAGACCCAGTACTTC. The full variable domain, its missing parts supplied by reference TRBV30 and TRBJ2-5, is SQTIHQWPATLVQPVGSPLSLECTVEGTSNPNLYWYRQAAGRGLQLLFYSVGIGQISSEVPQNLSASRPQDRQFILSSKKLLLSDSGFYLCAWSLRVRETQYFGPGTRLLVL.